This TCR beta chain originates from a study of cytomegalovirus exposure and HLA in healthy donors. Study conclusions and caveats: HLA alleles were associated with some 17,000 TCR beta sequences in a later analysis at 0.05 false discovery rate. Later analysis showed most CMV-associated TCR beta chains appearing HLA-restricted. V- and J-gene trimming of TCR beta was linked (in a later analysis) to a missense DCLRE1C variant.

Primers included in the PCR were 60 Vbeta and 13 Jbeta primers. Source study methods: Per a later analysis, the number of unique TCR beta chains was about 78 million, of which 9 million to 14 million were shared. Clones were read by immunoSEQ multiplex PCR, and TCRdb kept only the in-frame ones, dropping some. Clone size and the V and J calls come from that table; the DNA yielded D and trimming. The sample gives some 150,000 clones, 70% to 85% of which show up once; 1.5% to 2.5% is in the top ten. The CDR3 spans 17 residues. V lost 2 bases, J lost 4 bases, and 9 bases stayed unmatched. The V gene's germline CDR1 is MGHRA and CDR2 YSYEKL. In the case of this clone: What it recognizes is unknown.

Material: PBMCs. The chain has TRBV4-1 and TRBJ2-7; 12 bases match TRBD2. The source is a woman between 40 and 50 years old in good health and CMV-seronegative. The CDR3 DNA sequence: TGCGCCAGCAGCCAAACCCTAGCGGGAGGGCCGATGTACGAGCAGTACTTC. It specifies CASSQTLAGGPMYEQYF.